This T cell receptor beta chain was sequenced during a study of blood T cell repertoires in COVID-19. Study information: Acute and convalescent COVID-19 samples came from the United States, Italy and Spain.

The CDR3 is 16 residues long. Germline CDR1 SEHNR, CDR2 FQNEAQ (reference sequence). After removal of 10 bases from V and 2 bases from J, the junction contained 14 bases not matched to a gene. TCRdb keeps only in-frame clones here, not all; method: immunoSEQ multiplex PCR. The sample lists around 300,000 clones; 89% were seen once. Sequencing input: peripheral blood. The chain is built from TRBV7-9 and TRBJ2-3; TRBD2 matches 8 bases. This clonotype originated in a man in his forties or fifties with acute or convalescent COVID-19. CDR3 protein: CATETKTSGSTDTQYF. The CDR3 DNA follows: TGTGCCACCGAAACCAAAACTAGCGGATCCACAGATACGCAGTATTTT.